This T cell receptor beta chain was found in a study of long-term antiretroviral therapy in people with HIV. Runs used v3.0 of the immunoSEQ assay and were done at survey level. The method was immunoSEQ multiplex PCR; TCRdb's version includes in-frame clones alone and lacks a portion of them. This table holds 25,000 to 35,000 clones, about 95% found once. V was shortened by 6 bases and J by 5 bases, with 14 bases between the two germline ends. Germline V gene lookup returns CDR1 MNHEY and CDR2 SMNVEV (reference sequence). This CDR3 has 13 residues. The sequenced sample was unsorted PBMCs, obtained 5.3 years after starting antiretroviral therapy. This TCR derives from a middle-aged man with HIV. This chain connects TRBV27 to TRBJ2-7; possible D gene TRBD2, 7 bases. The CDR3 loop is CASRPRGADEQYF. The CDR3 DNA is TGTGCCAGCAGACCTCGGGGGGCCGACGAGCAGTACTTC.